A selection of T cell receptor beta chains follows, all from one sample in a study of cytomegalovirus exposure and HLA in healthy donors. Produced via immunoSEQ multiplex PCR; TCRdb's table is partial and in-frame only. The table has tens of thousands of clones, 65% to 80% seen once. The sample was PBMCs. The source of these receptors is a man aged 30 to 39 in good health and CMV-seropositive. The CDR3 runs from the conserved cysteine through the conserved F or W. Fields, in order: CDR3 DNA, CDR3 protein, J gene, V gene, CDR3 length, clone size, D gene. A D gene is named only where the DNA matches it firmly. Some rows have no size entry. The others give once, few or many, or a class for an expanded clone.

cdr3_nt: TGTGCCAGTAGTGTGCAGGGGGCGTCGGACTATGGCTACACCTTC; cdr3_aa: CASSVQGASDYGYTF; j_call: TRBJ1-2; v_call: TRBV19; cdr3_length: 15; clone_size: .; d_call: TRBD1
cdr3_nt: TGTGCCAGCAGCCCGGGCCACGACAGAATGTACGAGCAGTACTTC; cdr3_aa: CASSPGHDRMYEQYF; j_call: TRBJ2-7; v_call: TRBV7-9; cdr3_length: 15; clone_size: .; d_call: .
cdr3_nt: TGTGCCAGCAGCCAAGGCACAGGGCCTGGTAGCTACGAGCAGTACTTC; cdr3_aa: CASSQGTGPGSYEQYF; j_call: TRBJ2-7; v_call: TRBV4-2; cdr3_length: 16; clone_size: few; d_call: .
cdr3_nt: TGTGCCAGCAGGTCCTTGGTCGGCTCCTACGAGCAGTACTTC; cdr3_aa: CASRSLVGSYEQYF; j_call: TRBJ2-7; v_call: TRBV28; cdr3_length: 14; clone_size: few; d_call: .
cdr3_nt: TGTGCCAGCTCACCTAACCAACAGCTGGGAGAGACCCAGTACTTC; cdr3_aa: CASSPNQQLGETQYF; j_call: TRBJ2-5; v_call: TRBV18; cdr3_length: 15; clone_size: .; d_call: .
cdr3_nt: TGTGCCAGCAGTCCCGGACAGGGGAGAATTGAAAAACTGTTTTTT; cdr3_aa: CASSPGQGRIEKLFF; j_call: TRBJ1-4; v_call: TRBV6-1; cdr3_length: 15; clone_size: few; d_call: TRBD1
cdr3_nt: TGTGCCAGCAGCTTAGCGGGGGCAGGAAACACCATATATTTT; cdr3_aa: CASSLAGAGNTIYF; j_call: TRBJ1-3; v_call: TRBV7-9; cdr3_length: 14; clone_size: .; d_call: .
cdr3_nt: TGTGCCGGTACAGGAGGGGGCGCGCGGGGCTACCCCTTC; cdr3_aa: CAGTGGGARGYPF; j_call: TRBJ1-2; v_call: TRBV2; cdr3_length: 13; clone_size: .; d_call: TRBD1
cdr3_nt: TGTGCCAGCAGCGTTCGCGGGGATTTGGGCAATGAGCAGTTCTTC; cdr3_aa: CASSVRGDLGNEQFF; j_call: TRBJ2-1; v_call: TRBV9; cdr3_length: 15; clone_size: .; d_call: .
cdr3_nt: TGTGCCAGCAGTGAAGCGCTGAGAACCGGGGAGCTGTTTTTT; cdr3_aa: CASSEALRTGELFF; j_call: TRBJ2-2; v_call: TRBV2; cdr3_length: 14; clone_size: few; d_call: .
cdr3_nt: TGTGCCAGCAGCTCTGGCGGACAGGGATTGGAAGGCTACACCTTC; cdr3_aa: CASSSGGQGLEGYTF; j_call: TRBJ1-2; v_call: TRBV7-8; cdr3_length: 15; clone_size: .; d_call: TRBD1
cdr3_nt: TGCGCCAGCAGCCTCGATCCGGGACAGAACCCCTACGAGCAGTACTTC; cdr3_aa: CASSLDPGQNPYEQYF; j_call: TRBJ2-7; v_call: TRBV5-1; cdr3_length: 16; clone_size: few; d_call: TRBD1
cdr3_nt: TGTGCCCACGGGGGACAGGGGATTAAGAGCAATCAGCCCCAGCATTTT; cdr3_aa: CAHGGQGIKSNQPQHF; j_call: TRBJ1-5; v_call: TRBV2; cdr3_length: 16; clone_size: .; d_call: TRBD1
cdr3_nt: TGTGCCAGCAGCTTGGACAGGGGAAATTACAATGAGCAGTTCTTC; cdr3_aa: CASSLDRGNYNEQFF; j_call: TRBJ2-1; v_call: TRBV11-2; cdr3_length: 15; clone_size: .; d_call: TRBD1
cdr3_nt: TGTGCCACCAGCAGAGAGACAGGGGCTGACTATGGCTACACCTTC; cdr3_aa: CATSRETGADYGYTF; j_call: TRBJ1-2; v_call: TRBV15; cdr3_length: 15; clone_size: .; d_call: TRBD1
cdr3_nt: TGTGCCAGCAGTGAGACTAGCGGGGTTACAGATACGCAGTATTTT; cdr3_aa: CASSETSGVTDTQYF; j_call: TRBJ2-3; v_call: TRBV6-1; cdr3_length: 15; clone_size: few; d_call: TRBD2
cdr3_nt: TGTGCCAGCAGTTTTAGGACAGGATACGAGCAGTACTTC; cdr3_aa: CASSFRTGYEQYF; j_call: TRBJ2-7; v_call: TRBV28; cdr3_length: 13; clone_size: few; d_call: TRBD1
cdr3_nt: TGCGCCAGCAGCGTGGACAGGGCGGCAAACACCATATATTTT; cdr3_aa: CASSVDRAANTIYF; j_call: TRBJ1-3; v_call: TRBV5-1; cdr3_length: 14; clone_size: few; d_call: TRBD1
cdr3_nt: TGCGCCAGCAGCCTGGGACAGGGAGCACAGCCCCAGCATTTT; cdr3_aa: CASSLGQGAQPQHF; j_call: TRBJ1-5; v_call: TRBV5-1; cdr3_length: 14; clone_size: .; d_call: TRBD1
cdr3_nt: TGTGCCAGCAGTTTCGAGGCCTCGGGGACGCAGTATTTT; cdr3_aa: CASSFEASGTQYF; j_call: TRBJ2-3; v_call: TRBV28; cdr3_length: 13; clone_size: .; d_call: .
cdr3_nt: TGCGCCAGCAACCGGGGGGGATCGACTGAAGCTTTCTTT; cdr3_aa: CASNRGGSTEAFF; j_call: TRBJ1-1; v_call: TRBV5-1; cdr3_length: 13; clone_size: .; d_call: .
cdr3_nt: TGCGCCAGCAGCTTATCCGAGAACTATGGCTACACCTTC; cdr3_aa: CASSLSENYGYTF; j_call: TRBJ1-2; v_call: TRBV5-1; cdr3_length: 13; clone_size: few; d_call: .
cdr3_nt: TGTGCCAGCAGCCAAGACCTAGCGACATCGGGTGAGCAGTTCTTC; cdr3_aa: CASSQDLATSGEQFF; j_call: TRBJ2-1; v_call: TRBV4-2; cdr3_length: 15; clone_size: .; d_call: .
cdr3_nt: TGCGCCAGCGGACAGGGTCAAACGGAGAGAGAAGCTTTCTTT; cdr3_aa: CASGQGQTEREAFF; j_call: TRBJ1-1; v_call: TRBV10-2; cdr3_length: 14; clone_size: .; d_call: TRBD1
cdr3_nt: TGTGCCAGTAGTATCTGGGGGGCCGGGGAGCTGTTTTTT; cdr3_aa: CASSIWGAGELFF; j_call: TRBJ2-2; v_call: TRBV19; cdr3_length: 13; clone_size: few; d_call: .
cdr3_nt: TGTGCCAGCAGTGCCACAGGGGGCGGGCAGCCCCAGCATTTT; cdr3_aa: CASSATGGGQPQHF; j_call: TRBJ1-5; v_call: TRBV25-1; cdr3_length: 14; clone_size: .; d_call: TRBD1
cdr3_nt: TGTGCCAGCAGTGAACCTCGGCCTTTAGCGGGGGGTCCCTACGAGCAGTACTTC; cdr3_aa: CASSEPRPLAGGPYEQYF; j_call: TRBJ2-7; v_call: TRBV6-1; cdr3_length: 18; clone_size: .; d_call: TRBD2
cdr3_nt: TGTGCCAGCAGCTTTAAGGGACAGGGACCATCGAACACTGAAGCTTTCTTT; cdr3_aa: CASSFKGQGPSNTEAFF; j_call: TRBJ1-1; v_call: TRBV7-9; cdr3_length: 17; clone_size: .; d_call: TRBD1
cdr3_nt: TGTGCCAGCAGAGGTCCTCAGGGGTCCTTGGAGGAGACCCAGTACTTC; cdr3_aa: CASRGPQGSLEETQYF; j_call: TRBJ2-5; v_call: TRBV7-3; cdr3_length: 16; clone_size: .; d_call: .
cdr3_nt: TGTGCCAGCAGCTTAGTAGGACAGGGTCGAGCTTTCTTT; cdr3_aa: CASSLVGQGRAFF; j_call: TRBJ1-1; v_call: TRBV7-9; cdr3_length: 13; clone_size: few; d_call: TRBD1
cdr3_nt: TGTGCCAGCAGCTTGGCCGCGGGGGGGTACAATGAGCAGTTCTTC; cdr3_aa: CASSLAAGGYNEQFF; j_call: TRBJ2-1; v_call: TRBV5-4; cdr3_length: 15; clone_size: .; d_call: TRBD2
cdr3_nt: TGTGCCAGCAGCAAGCGTGGGACAGGGAATGAAAAACTGTTTTTT; cdr3_aa: CASSKRGTGNEKLFF; j_call: TRBJ1-4; v_call: TRBV5-4; cdr3_length: 15; clone_size: few; d_call: TRBD1
cdr3_nt: TGTGCCAGCAGCCCGAAGAGGGGACTCTCCTACAATGAGCAGTTCTTC; cdr3_aa: CASSPKRGLSYNEQFF; j_call: TRBJ2-1; v_call: TRBV7-9; cdr3_length: 16; clone_size: .; d_call: .
cdr3_nt: TGTGCCAGCAGTTTGGCCCACAGGGCAGATTCACCCCTCCACTTT; cdr3_aa: CASSLAHRADSPLHF; j_call: TRBJ1-6; v_call: TRBV27; cdr3_length: 15; clone_size: .; d_call: .
cdr3_nt: TGTGCCAGCAGTTTAGGGCCGACCTACGAGCAGTACTTC; cdr3_aa: CASSLGPTYEQYF; j_call: TRBJ2-7; v_call: TRBV28; cdr3_length: 13; clone_size: .; d_call: .
cdr3_nt: TGTGCCAGCAGCGTAGTACAGAACACCGGGGAGCTGTTTTTT; cdr3_aa: CASSVVQNTGELFF; j_call: TRBJ2-2; v_call: TRBV9; cdr3_length: 14; clone_size: once; d_call: .
cdr3_nt: TGTGCCAGTAGCCCCTCTCCGGGACAGGGCTCCACCGGGGAGCTGTTTTTT; cdr3_aa: CASSPSPGQGSTGELFF; j_call: TRBJ2-2; v_call: TRBV19; cdr3_length: 17; clone_size: .; d_call: TRBD1
cdr3_nt: TGCAGCTCTCGGGACACGCGGGACTATGGCTACACCTTC; cdr3_aa: CSSRDTRDYGYTF; j_call: TRBJ1-2; v_call: TRBV29-1; cdr3_length: 13; clone_size: .; d_call: .
cdr3_nt: TGCGCCAGCAGCTTTGGAGGGGGGGCCTACGAGCAGTACTTC; cdr3_aa: CASSFGGGAYEQYF; j_call: TRBJ2-7; v_call: TRBV5-1; cdr3_length: 14; clone_size: .; d_call: .
cdr3_nt: TGTGCCAGCAGCGCCGCAGGGGGTGGTATCACTGAAGCTTTCTTT; cdr3_aa: CASSAAGGGITEAFF; j_call: TRBJ1-1; v_call: TRBV9; cdr3_length: 15; clone_size: once; d_call: TRBD1
cdr3_nt: TGTGCCAGCAGCGAGGGGGAGGGCCTCGAGCAGTACTTC; cdr3_aa: CASSEGEGLEQYF; j_call: TRBJ2-7; v_call: TRBV11-2; cdr3_length: 13; clone_size: .; d_call: .
cdr3_nt: TGTGCCAGCAGCCGGGGGACGGCGGGTAGAGAGGAGACCCAGTACTTC; cdr3_aa: CASSRGTAGREETQYF; j_call: TRBJ2-5; v_call: TRBV5-8; cdr3_length: 16; clone_size: .; d_call: .
cdr3_nt: TGTGCCAGCAGTGAAGTGGGACAGGGGGGAGGCTACACCTTC; cdr3_aa: CASSEVGQGGGYTF; j_call: TRBJ1-2; v_call: TRBV6-5; cdr3_length: 14; clone_size: .; d_call: TRBD1
cdr3_nt: TGTGCCAGCAGCGTAAGGGAGAATCAGCCCCAGCATTTT; cdr3_aa: CASSVRENQPQHF; j_call: TRBJ1-5; v_call: TRBV9; cdr3_length: 13; clone_size: .; d_call: .
cdr3_nt: TGTGCCAGCAGCGTAGGAGGGGGCCCCTACAATGAGCAGTTCTTC; cdr3_aa: CASSVGGGPYNEQFF; j_call: TRBJ2-1; v_call: TRBV9; cdr3_length: 15; clone_size: few; d_call: TRBD1
cdr3_nt: TGCGCCAGCAGCCAAGGTCTTGCAACTAATGAAAAACTGTTTTTT; cdr3_aa: CASSQGLATNEKLFF; j_call: TRBJ1-4; v_call: TRBV4-1; cdr3_length: 15; clone_size: few; d_call: .
cdr3_nt: TGTGCCAGCAGCCCAGCGACAGCTAACTATGGCTACACCTTC; cdr3_aa: CASSPATANYGYTF; j_call: TRBJ1-2; v_call: TRBV14; cdr3_length: 14; clone_size: .; d_call: .
cdr3_nt: TGTGCCAGCTCACCGGGACAGGGGGCGGTTCAGCCCCAGCATTTT; cdr3_aa: CASSPGQGAVQPQHF; j_call: TRBJ1-5; v_call: TRBV18; cdr3_length: 15; clone_size: .; d_call: TRBD1
cdr3_nt: TGTGCCAGCAGGGGGCGGGGGGAGGGTGAGCAGTTCTTC; cdr3_aa: CASRGRGEGEQFF; j_call: TRBJ2-1; v_call: TRBV6-1; cdr3_length: 13; clone_size: .; d_call: TRBD2
cdr3_nt: TGTGCCAGCAGTTACTACCAGGGAGAAAAACTGTTTTTT; cdr3_aa: CASSYYQGEKLFF; j_call: TRBJ1-4; v_call: TRBV6-5; cdr3_length: 13; clone_size: few; d_call: .
cdr3_nt: TGTGCCAGCAGCCCCTCACGGAACTATGGCTACACCTTC; cdr3_aa: CASSPSRNYGYTF; j_call: TRBJ1-2; v_call: TRBV14; cdr3_length: 13; clone_size: .; d_call: .
cdr3_nt: TGTGCCACAATATTCGGGATGCAAAACATTCAGTACTTC; cdr3_aa: CATIFGMQNIQYF; j_call: TRBJ2-4; v_call: TRBV6-5; cdr3_length: 13; clone_size: .; d_call: .
cdr3_nt: TGTGCCAGTAGTGTTGGGACAGGGACAGATACGCAGTATTTT; cdr3_aa: CASSVGTGTDTQYF; j_call: TRBJ2-3; v_call: TRBV19; cdr3_length: 14; clone_size: .; d_call: TRBD1